This TCR beta chain emerged from a study of cytomegalovirus exposure and HLA in healthy donors. Germline assignment: CDR1 SGHNT and CDR2 YYREEE (reference sequence). Trimming left V 4 bases short and J 0 bases short, with 10 bases between. This CDR3 comprises 14 residues. The repertoire was sequenced with immunoSEQ multiplex PCR; TCRdb's copy has only in-frame clones and lacks some. The top ten clones hold approximately 1% of a sample with more than 85,000 clones, about 95% of them seen once. Sequences were obtained from PBMCs. The clonotype was recovered from a woman aged 18 to 35 in good health and CMV-seronegative. The rearrangement links TRBV5-4 to TRBJ2-5; D not resolved. The CDR3 nucleotides are TGTGCCAGCAGCCCAGGCCAGTACCAAGAGACCCAGTACTTC. It specifies CASSPGQYQETQYF. The entire variable domain, with the rest obtained from reference TRBV5-4 and TRBJ2-5, is as follows: ETGVTQSPTHLIKTRGQQVTLRCSSQSGHNTVSWYQQALGQGPQFIFQYYREEENGRGNFPPRFSGLQFPNYSSELNVNALELDDSALYLCASSPGQYQETQYFGPGTRLLVL.